Listed below are T cell receptor beta chains from one sample, sequenced in a study of blood T cell repertoires in COVID-19. Profiled with immunoSEQ multiplex PCR; TCRdb holds only in-frame clones, not every one. The repertoire holds some 100,000 clones, with 87% as singletons. What was sequenced was peripheral blood. The receptors come from a human donor in a cohort sampled during active COVID-19. Both conserved end residues are part of each CDR3. D genes are given only for firm matches. Clone size appears in some rows only: once, few, many, or a class for an expanded clone.

>TRBV5-1|NA|TRBJ1-6|NA
TGCGCCAGCAGCTTGGCCGCGGGGGCGATCCTCCACTTT
CASSLAAGAILHF
>TRBV7-2|NA|TRBJ1-5|NA
TGTGCCAGCAGCTTTGACAGTCACAATCAGCCCCAGCATTTT
CASSFDSHNQPQHF
>TRBV28|NA|TRBJ2-5|NA
TGTGCCAGCAGTTTATACAGGGAAGAGACCCAGTACTTC
CASSLYREETQYF
>TRBV5-4|NA|TRBJ1-2|TRBD1
TGTGCCAGCAGCTTTAAGGGGGCCTATGGCTACACCTTC
CASSFKGAYGYTF
>TRBV11-3|NA|TRBJ2-1|TRBD2
TGTGCCAGCAGCCCGGTGGCTAGCGGGAGTCGCTCCTACAATGAGCAGTTCTTC
CASSPVASGSRSYNEQFF
>TRBV2|once|TRBJ2-7|NA
TGTGCCAGTTCAGGAGGGGCGGCCCTCTACGAGCAGTACTTC
CASSGGAALYEQYF
>TRBV14|NA|TRBJ1-2|NA
TGTGCCAGCAGCCAGAGGCAGGGGAGCGGCTACACCTTC
CASSQRQGSGYTF
>TRBV12-3/TRBV12-4|NA|TRBJ2-5|NA
TGTGCCAGCAGGGAGGGTGCAGAGACCCAGTACTTC
CASREGAETQYF
>TRBV5-1|NA|TRBJ2-5|NA
TGCGCCAGCAGCTTGGGGAGTGGGGAGACCCAGTACTTC
CASSLGSGETQYF
>TRBV6-5|NA|TRBJ1-2|NA
TGTGCCAGCAGTTACGTTGGCGCGGACTATGGCTACACCTTC
CASSYVGADYGYTF
>TRBV11-2|NA|TRBJ2-1|TRBD2
TGTGCCAGCAGCAAGATTAGCGGGTCCTACAATGAGCAGTTCTTC
CASSKISGSYNEQFF
>TRBV5-1|NA|TRBJ2-2|NA
TGCGCCAGCAGCTTGGCCGACAGCCGAGTGGGCACCGGGGAGCTGTTTTTT
CASSLADSRVGTGELFF
>TRBV2|NA|TRBJ2-3|NA
TGTGCCAGCAGGGGGGCCCGGGGCGCAGATACGCAGTATTTT
CASRGARGADTQYF
>TRBV30|NA|TRBJ2-7|NA
TGTGCCTGGAGTGTACGGAGCCTGGCCAACGAGCAGTACTTC
CAWSVRSLANEQYF
>TRBV5-1|NA|TRBJ1-2|TRBD1
TGCGCCAGCAGCACTGGACAGGGCTCGGATGGCTACACCTTC
CASSTGQGSDGYTF
>TRBV7-9|NA|TRBJ1-1|TRBD1
TGTGCCAGCAGCACACGACAGGGTAACACTGAAGCTTTCTTT
CASSTRQGNTEAFF
>TRBV2|many|TRBJ1-5|NA
TGTGCCACCAGCGGGGGGGCAGGCAATCAGCCCCAGCATTTT
CATSGGAGNQPQHF
>TRBV3-1/TRBV3-2|NA|TRBJ2-5|TRBD2
TGTGCCAGCAGCCAAGGGACTAGCGGGGGGGCTGGTAGTGTGACCCAGTACTTC
CASSQGTSGGAGSVTQYF
>TRBV5-1|NA|TRBJ2-5|TRBD2
TGCGCCAGCAGCCCCGGGGGGGCCGGGAGGGAGACCCAGTACTTC
CASSPGGAGRETQYF
>TRBV5-8|NA|TRBJ1-4|TRBD1
TGTGCCAGCAGTCCCGCTCAGGGGACAGGCGAAAAACTGTTTTTT
CASSPAQGTGEKLFF
>TRBV10-3|once|TRBJ2-3|NA
TGTGCCATCAGTGACACGGGACAAAGCACAGATACGCAGTATTTT
CAISDTGQSTDTQYF
>TRBV4-2|NA|TRBJ2-1|NA
TGTGCCAGCAGCCAAGATGGGGACTCCACCAATGAGCAGTTCTTC
CASSQDGDSTNEQFF
>TRBV3-1/TRBV3-2|NA|TRBJ2-5|TRBD1
TGTGCCAGCAGCCCGAGGGACAGGGAGACCCAGTACTTC
CASSPRDRETQYF
>TRBV5-1|NA|TRBJ2-5|TRBD2
TGCGCCAGCAGCTTTAAAGCGGGGTACCAAGAGACCCAGTACTTC
CASSFKAGYQETQYF
>TRBV14|NA|TRBJ2-1|TRBD2
TGTGCCAGCAGCCAAGTCCCCCTAGGACTAGCAGGGCATGAGCAGTTCTTC
CASSQVPLGLAGHEQFF
>TRBV5-5|NA|TRBJ2-1|TRBD1
TGTGCCAGCAGCCCCCCTCCCGGGACAGGGGCGTACAATGAGCAGTTCTTC
CASSPPPGTGAYNEQFF
>TRBV19|NA|TRBJ2-5|TRBD1
TGTGCCAGTAGTGGTCCTTCACGGACAGGAACAGAGACCCAGTACTTC
CASSGPSRTGTETQYF